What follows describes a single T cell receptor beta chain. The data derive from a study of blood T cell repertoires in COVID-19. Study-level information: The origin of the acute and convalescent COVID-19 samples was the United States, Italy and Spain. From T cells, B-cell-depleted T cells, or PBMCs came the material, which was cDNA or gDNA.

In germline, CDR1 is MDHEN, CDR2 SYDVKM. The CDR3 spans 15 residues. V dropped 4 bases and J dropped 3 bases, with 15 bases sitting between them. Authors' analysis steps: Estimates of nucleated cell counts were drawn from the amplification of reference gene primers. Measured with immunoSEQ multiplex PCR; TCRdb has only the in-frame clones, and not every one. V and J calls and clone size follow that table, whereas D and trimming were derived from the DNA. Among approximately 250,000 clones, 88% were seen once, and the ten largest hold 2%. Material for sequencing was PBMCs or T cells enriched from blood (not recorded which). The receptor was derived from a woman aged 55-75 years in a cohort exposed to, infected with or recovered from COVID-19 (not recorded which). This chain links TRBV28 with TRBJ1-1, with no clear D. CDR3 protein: CASSSEQTGYTEAFF. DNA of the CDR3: TGTGCCAGCAGTTCCGAACAGACCGGATACACTGAAGCTTTCTTT. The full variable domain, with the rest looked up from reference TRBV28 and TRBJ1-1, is DVKVTQSSRYLVKRTGEKVFLECVQDMDHENMFWYRQDPGLGLRLIYFSYDVKMKEKGDIPEGYSVSREKKERFSLILESASTNQTSMYLCASSSEQTGYTEAFFGQGTRLTVV.